The T cell receptor beta chain under discussion was sequenced for a study of blood T cell repertoires in COVID-19. Study in general: The origin of the acute and convalescent COVID-19 samples was the United States, Italy and Spain. The cDNA or gDNA used as material had been derived from T cells, B-cell-depleted T cells, or PBMCs.

This clone came up once. The repertoire was sequenced with immunoSEQ multiplex PCR; TCRdb's copy has only in-frame clones and lacks some. The table has some 51,000 clones, 88% seen once; the top ten hold 8% to 10%. This CDR3 spans 15 amino acids. Germline V gives CDR1 LGHNA, CDR2 YNFKEQ. V lost 3 bases and J lost 7; bases outside the gene matches: 8. The TCR comes from a man aged 50 or older with active COVID-19. This chain links TRBV4-2 with TRBJ2-7; 11 nucleotides line up with TRBD1. Sequencing input: peripheral blood. The DNA of the CDR3 is TGTGCCAGCAGCCAGCCAGGACAGGGGGCGCTGGAGCAGTACTTC. Amino acid sequence: CASSQPGQGALEQYF.